This T cell receptor beta chain was recovered during a study of shared clonotypes between healthy human individuals. Study context: Three plates each covered CD4 naive and memory; CD8 naive two, CD8 memory one.

It was CD45RO-negative cells, positively selected for CCR7, that made up naive CD8 cells, with terminally differentiated effector memory CD45RA+ cells excluded. TCRdb keeps only in-frame clones here, not all; method: immunoSEQ multiplex PCR. In the table there are 630,000 or so clones, about 98% of which are singletons. With V trimmed by 1 base and J by 8 bases, 4 bases remained unmatched. Germline V lookup: CDR1 KGHSH, CDR2 LQKENI. The CDR3 covers 15 residues. Material for sequencing was naive CD8+ T cells sorted from blood. The receptor's source is a young man in good health. V and J are TRBV18 and TRBJ2-1; the match to TRBD2 covers 11 bases. CDR3 in amino acids: CASSPRTSGLDEQFF. The CDR3 nucleotides read TGTGCCAGCTCACCACGGACTAGCGGGTTGGATGAGCAGTTCTTC.